This T cell receptor (beta chain) was captured by sequencing in a study of T cell changes during pregnancy in multiple sclerosis. Produced via immunoSEQ multiplex PCR; TCRdb's table is partial and in-frame only. The table has some 77,000 clones, 90% to 95% seen once; the top ten hold 0.2% to 0.25%. This CDR3 contains 17 residues. The germline V gene has CDR1 SNHLY and CDR2 FYNNEI. Trimming removed 5 bases from V and 5 bases from J, with 24 bases in between. The source was CD4+ T cells from peripheral blood mononuclear cells, collected before pregnancy. V and J are TRBV2 and TRBJ2-5, with a tentative D call TRBD2 (6 bases). The TCR sequence derives from a female donor with multiple sclerosis, enrolled in a pregnancy study. The CDR3 sequence is CASSQTGSHRTGETQYF. CDR3 DNA: TGTGCCAGCAGTCAAACCGGGAGTCACCGGACTGGGGAGACCCAGTACTTC. The variable domain in full, completed from reference TRBV2 and TRBJ2-5, reads EPEVTQTPSHQVTQMGQEVILRCVPISNHLYFYWYRQILGQKVEFLVSFYNNEISEKSEIFDDQFSVERPDGSNFTLKIRSTKLEDSAMYFCASSQTGSHRTGETQYFGPGTRLLVL.